Following are 27 T cell receptor beta chains from one sample sequenced in a study of molecular identifiers for immune sequencing clone quantification (dated by TCRdb to 2016 to 2018). Receptor amplification or capture employed PCR. Instrument used: Illumina HiSeq 4000. In-frame beta chains were kept once TCRdb had trimmed the public reads at Q25 with fastp and called clones with MiXCR. Entries that share a CDR3 protein sequence are merged under the most common genes and DNA. A total of some 70,000 distinct CDR3 sequences appear in this sample, around 18% of them only once. The ten largest account for about 1.5% of the sample. Sequencing used naive CD8+ T cells from blood, with Jurkat cell RNA spiked in. What this sample's cell subset or site label stands for: FACS-sorted CD8+CD4-CCR7+CD45RA+ naive T cells. The receptors originated from a human donor in good health. Some libraries in this study had Jurkat cell RNA spiked in.

This chain uses TRBV11-2 with TRBJ2-7; 7 nucleotides align to TRBD2. Germline CDR1 reads SGHAT; CDR2 reads FQNNGV. J was trimmed by 3 bases and V by 6 bases; bases with no gene match: 11. CDR3 length equals 15 residues. The CDR3 sequence: CASRLQAGGFYEQYF. The CDR3 nucleotides are TGTGCCAGCAGGCTTCAGGCCGGGGGGTTCTACGAGCAGTACTTC.

A note on this clonotype: A much larger clone lies a single base off, so this may be a read error. This chain joins TRBV30 and TRBJ1-1; TRBD1 is a possible D gene (5 bases). The CDR3 contains 11 residues. The V gene's germline CDR1 is GTSNPN and CDR2 SVGIG (reference sequence). Between the trimmed V and J ends, which lost 5 bases and 5 bases, there was a span of 9 bases. The CDR3 region has the DNA TGTGCCTGGGACGCAGGGACTGAAGCTTTCTTT. This translates into CAWDAGTEAFF.

This clonotype came up many times. This sequence joins TRBV20-1 and TRBJ2-1, with a tentative D call TRBD1 (5 bases). V lost 4 bases and J lost 3, with 10 bases in between. Germline CDR1 is DFQATT and CDR2 is SNEGSKA (reference sequence). CDR3 size: 13 residues. The CDR3 region has the DNA TGCAGTGCTACGACAGAAAACTACAATGAGCAGTTCTTC. This codes for CSATTENYNEQFF.

This clonotype came up many times. The CDR3 coding sequence is TGCGCCAGCAGTCCAGCACATCCCGGGACCGCGGACACTGAAGCTTTCTTT. Protein: CASSPAHPGTADTEAFF. The chain links TRBV23-1 to TRBJ1-1; tentatively, D is TRBD1 (5 bases). TRBV23-1 is filed as an ORF, its function uncertain. V gave up 4 bases and J gave up 3 bases, with 21 bases separating them. This CDR3 is built from 17 residues.

This clonotype was detected ten times or more. J is TRBJ2-3 and V is TRBV7-9; 11 bases are a match to TRBD2. The CDR3 contains 16 residues. Germline V gene sequence: CDR1 SEHNR, CDR2 FQNEAQ (reference sequence). V shed 5 bases and J 2 bases; nucleotides not matched to a gene: 6. The CDR3 DNA reads as TGTGCCAGCAGCCGCCGGACTAGCGGGCCCACAGATACGCAGTATTTT. This sequence encodes CASSRRTSGPTDTQYF.

This clonotype was seen many times. The rearrangement links TRBV6-2 or TRBV6-3 to TRBJ2-7, with TRBD1 matching over 7 bases. Germline V gene lookup returns CDR1 MNHEY and CDR2 SVGEGT. Trimming took 6 bases from V and 7 from J; bases not matched to a gene: 9. The CDR3 length is 13 residues. The CDR3 sequence is CASREKGAAEQYF. Written as DNA, the CDR3 is TGTGCCAGCAGGGAGAAGGGGGCTGCGGAGCAGTACTTC.

This clonotype was detected only once. This sequence joins TRBV29-1 and TRBJ1-2, with a weak D call TRBD1 (5 bases). The germline CDR1 and CDR2 sequences are SQVTM and ANQGSEA. Trimming cost V 1 base and J 13 bases, with 22 bases left between them. The length of the CDR3 is 14 residues. This CDR3 is CSVEGNTGPYGRTF. The CDR3 DNA is TGCAGCGTTGAAGGAAACACAGGTCCCTATGGCCGCACCTTC.

For this clonotype: A read error may explain this, as a much larger clone is one base away. The chain combines TRBV4-2 with TRBJ2-3, with 8 bases lining up with TRBD2. CDR3 length equals 16 residues. CDR1 is LGHNA, CDR2 YNFKEQ, per germline. J gave up 2 bases and V 8 bases, and 12 bases lay outside the gene matches. The CDR3 coding sequence is TGTGCCAGCGGACTGACTAGCGTCTTAAACACAGATACGCAGTATTTT. Translated: CASGLTSVLNTDTQYF.

This clonotype was picked up many times. The rearrangement joins TRBV29-1 to TRBJ2-1, with 7 bases fitting TRBD1. Germline CDR1 and CDR2: SQVTM and ANQGSEA. This CDR3 has 15 residues. V was clipped by 6 bases and J by 2 bases; unmatched bases: 10. The CDR3: CSVPRDSSTYNEQFF. In nucleotides, the CDR3 is TGCAGCGTCCCCCGGGACAGTTCGACCTACAATGAGCAGTTCTTC.

This clonotype occurred many times. The gene calls are TRBV24-1 and TRBJ2-2; D is undetermined. The V end was cut by 2 bases, the J end by 6 bases, with 6 bases between. This CDR3 contains 13 residues. Germline V lookup: CDR1 KGHDR, CDR2 SFDVKD. The CDR3 nucleotides read TGTGCCACCAGTGATTGGGTCTCCGGGGAGCTGTTTTTT. This codes for CATSDWVSGELFF.

Remarks on this clonotype: With a much larger clone just one base away, this may be a read error. This rearrangement joins TRBV4-3 to TRBJ1-6, with unresolved D. The V gene's germline CDR1 is LGHNA and CDR2 YSLEER. The CDR3 consists of 14 residues. CDR3 sequence (DNA): TGCGCCAGCAGCTCCGACTCCTATATTTCACCCCTCCACTTT. The encoded protein is CASSSDSYISPLHF.

This clonotype has ten or more counts. The chain has TRBV28 and TRBJ2-1, with 8 bases aligning to TRBD1. Trimming removed 6 bases from V and 2 bases from J; junction bases left unmatched: 6. The CDR3 extends over 15 amino acids. In germline, CDR1 is MDHEN, CDR2 SYDVKM. CDR3 amino acids: CASSPGTGPYNEQFF. The CDR3 DNA sequence: TGTGCCAGCAGCCCCGGGACAGGCCCCTACAATGAGCAGTTCTTC.

This clonotype was detected many times. V usage is TRBV29-1 and J usage is TRBJ2-1; D may correspond to TRBD1 or TRBD2 (5 bases each). Germline V gene lookup returns CDR1 SQVTM and CDR2 ANQGSEA. The germline V and J ends were trimmed by 8 bases and 0 bases, with 14 bases remaining between them. CDR3 length: 14 amino acids. The CDR3 protein is CSFRDPDSYNEQFF. DNA for the CDR3: TGCAGCTTCCGGGACCCAGACTCCTACAATGAGCAGTTCTTC.

This clonotype was recorded at least ten times. The chain couples TRBV7-6 to TRBJ2-4; possibly TRBD2 for D (6 bases). The germline V gene encodes CDR1 SGHVS and CDR2 FNYEAQ. This CDR3 is 20 amino acids long. V lost 1 base, J lost 1 base, and 23 bases lay in between. CDR3 loop: CASSLGVAESWVDAKNIQYF. As DNA, the CDR3 is TGTGCCAGCAGCTTAGGGGTAGCGGAGTCGTGGGTCGATGCCAAAAACATTCAGTACTTC.

This clonotype showed up many times. The gene calls are TRBV6-1 and TRBJ2-3, with D uncertain. CDR1 and CDR2 from the germline V gene are MNHNS and SASEGT. The ends were cut back, 8 bases at V and 6 bases at J, with 18 bases in the middle. This CDR3 has 14 amino acids. In DNA form, the CDR3 reads TGTGCCAGCCACCTGGACGGCCCATTCGATACGCAGTATTTT. Translation: CASHLDGPFDTQYF.

A word on this clonotype: This clone may be a read error of a much larger clone one base away. The chain is built from TRBV19 and TRBJ2-1; perhaps D is TRBD1 or TRBD2 (5 bases each). Germline CDR1 LNHDA, CDR2 SQIVND (reference sequence). The CDR3 loop spans 15 amino acids. The CDR3 nucleotides are TGTGCCAGTAGTACCAAGGGGAGCTCCCACAATGAGCAGTTCTTC. It encodes CASSTKGSSHNEQFF.

This clonotype was observed at least ten times. V gene TRBV5-1 combines with J gene TRBJ1-1; D unclear. Germline CDR1 SGHRS, CDR2 YFSETQ. This CDR3 comprises 13 residues. The V gene lost 4 bases and the J gene lost 4 bases, with 11 bases spanning the gap. CDR3 loop: CASSESSVTEAFF. For the CDR3, the DNA is TGCGCCAGCAGCGAAAGTAGTGTCACTGAAGCTTTCTTT.

This clonotype was picked up many times. The V and J genes are TRBV12-3 or TRBV12-4 and TRBJ2-7; weak D call: TRBD1 (5 bases). With 3 bases removed from V and 4 bases from J, the gap between germline ends came to 7 bases. The CDR3 extends over 12 amino acids. CDR3 nucleotides: TGTGCCAGCAGTTTCCAGGGTTACGAGCAGTACTTC. Translated, it gives CASSFQGYEQYF.

This clonotype was observed many times. The chain has TRBV7-2 and TRBJ2-2; D is perhaps TRBD2 (6 bases). The CDR3 totals 18 residues. V was shortened by 1 base and J by 8 bases, with 23 bases between the two germline ends. Germline V gene data show CDR1 as SGHTA and CDR2 as FQGNSA. The CDR3 DNA sequence: TGTGCCAGCAGCTTAGAAGTGTGGAGTGCCGCTAGCGAGGGGGAGCTGTTTTTT. Residues: CASSLEVWSAASEGELFF.

This clonotype was found many times. V and J are TRBV12-3 or TRBV12-4 and TRBJ2-7, with a weak D call TRBD2 (5 bases). The CDR3 consists of 15 residues. Trimming took off 6 bases at V and 6 bases at J, with 21 bases between the two ends. In nucleotides, the CDR3 is TGTGCCAGCAGCTTTGAGTCCAGCGTTGAGGGCGAGCAGTACTTC. It is translated as CASSFESSVEGEQYF.

In this sample, this clonotype turned up many times. The gene calls are TRBV6-2 or TRBV6-3 and TRBJ2-5; maybe TRBD2 (6 bases). The CDR3 is made up of 14 amino acids. V shed 5 bases and J shed 5 bases, with 15 bases lying between them. From germline, CDR1 is MNHEY and CDR2 SVGEGT. CDR3 nucleotide sequence: TGTGCCAGCAGTCGATCCGGGAGCGCGGAGACCCAGTACTTC. Its translation is CASSRSGSAETQYF.

There are a few counts of this clonotype. A much larger clone sits a single nucleotide away, making a read error possible. The J gene is TRBJ1-1, the V gene TRBV13, with TRBD1 matching over 7 bases. Per the germline V gene, CDR1 is PRHDT and CDR2 is FYEKMQ (reference sequence). The length of the CDR3 is 13 residues. The CDR3 spells CASSLTGNTEASF. CDR3 in DNA: TGTGCCAGCAGCTTGACAGGGAACACTGAAGCTTCCTTT.

This clonotype showed up many times. The genes are TRBV9 and TRBJ2-7, with TRBD2 as a possible D gene (6 bases). CDR3 length: 15 amino acids. Germline values: CDR1 SGDLS, CDR2 YYNGEE. Trimming removed 0 bases from V and 3 bases from J, with 13 bases in between. This CDR3 is CASSVEGGLIYEQYF. As DNA, the CDR3 is TGTGCCAGCAGCGTAGAGGGAGGACTCATCTACGAGCAGTACTTC.

This clonotype was seen at least ten times. This sequence joins TRBV20-1 and TRBJ2-5; D not certain. CDR1 and CDR2 (germline): DFQATT, SNEGSKA (reference sequence). Deletions cut 5 bases from V and 5 bases from J, with 12 bases between. This CDR3 contains 12 residues. CDR3 region: CSASPAMETQYF. The CDR3 bases are TGCAGTGCTTCCCCGGCGATGGAGACCCAGTACTTC.

This clonotype showed up many times. CDR3 loop: CASRPERGSTDTQYF. DNA for the CDR3: TGTGCCAGCAGGCCCGAGCGGGGAAGCACAGATACGCAGTATTTT. This sequence joins TRBV2 and TRBJ2-3; 7 bases are a match to TRBD2. The CDR3 is made up of 15 amino acids. V was pared by 6 bases and J by 0 bases, with 6 bases of the junction left unmatched. CDR1 is SNHLY and CDR2 is FYNNEI in the germline V gene.

This clonotype was counted many times. The V gene is TRBV4-1, the J gene TRBJ2-7; 12 positions agree with TRBD2. Trimming took 5 bases from V and 6 from J; bases not matched to a gene: 5. This CDR3 region has 14 residues. Germline CDR1 reads MGHRA; CDR2 reads YSYEKL. This chain's CDR3 is CASSLLAGGGEQYF. The CDR3 DNA is TGCGCCAGCAGCTTACTAGCGGGAGGAGGCGAGCAGTACTTC.

Note on this clonotype: A much larger clone sits a single nucleotide away, making a read error possible. The genes are TRBV4-1 and TRBJ1-3; TRBD1 is a possible D gene (6 bases). This CDR3 has 15 residues. Per germline, CDR1 MGHRA and CDR2 YSYEKL. The CDR3 DNA reads as TGCGCCAGCAGCCCTTGGGCGGGGGCTGGAAACGCCATATATTTT. It codes for CASSPWAGAGNAIYF.